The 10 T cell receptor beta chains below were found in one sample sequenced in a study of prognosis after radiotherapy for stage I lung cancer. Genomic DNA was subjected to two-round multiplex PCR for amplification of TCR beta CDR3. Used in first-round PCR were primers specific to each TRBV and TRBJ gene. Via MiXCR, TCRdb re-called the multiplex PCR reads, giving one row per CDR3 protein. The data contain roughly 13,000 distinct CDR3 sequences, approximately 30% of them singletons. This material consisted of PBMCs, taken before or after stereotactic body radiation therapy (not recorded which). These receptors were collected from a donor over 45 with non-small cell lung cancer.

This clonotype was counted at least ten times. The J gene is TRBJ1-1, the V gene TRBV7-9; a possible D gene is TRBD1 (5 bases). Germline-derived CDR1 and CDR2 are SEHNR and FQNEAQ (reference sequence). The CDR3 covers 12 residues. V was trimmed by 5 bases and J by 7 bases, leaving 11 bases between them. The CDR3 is CASSPGGGEAFF. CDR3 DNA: TGTGCCAGCAGCCCTGGGGGGGGTGAAGCTTTCTTT.

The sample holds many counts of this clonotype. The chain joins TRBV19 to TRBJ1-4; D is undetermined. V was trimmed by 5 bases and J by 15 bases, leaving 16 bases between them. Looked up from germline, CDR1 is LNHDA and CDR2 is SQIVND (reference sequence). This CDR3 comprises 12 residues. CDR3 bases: TGTGCCAGTAGTCCGCGGGCCCTAAGGATGTTTTTT. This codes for CASSPRALRMFF.

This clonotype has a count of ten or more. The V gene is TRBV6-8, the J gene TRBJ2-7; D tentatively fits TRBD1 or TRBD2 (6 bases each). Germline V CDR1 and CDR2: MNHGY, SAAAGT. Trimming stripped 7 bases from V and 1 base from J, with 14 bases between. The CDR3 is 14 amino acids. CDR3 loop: CASKLTGRSYEQYF. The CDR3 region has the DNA TGTGCCAGCAAACTCACAGGGAGGTCCTACGAGCAGTACTTC.

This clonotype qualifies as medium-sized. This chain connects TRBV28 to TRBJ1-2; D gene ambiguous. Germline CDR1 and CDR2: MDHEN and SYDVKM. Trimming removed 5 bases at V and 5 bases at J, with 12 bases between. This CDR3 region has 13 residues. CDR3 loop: CASSPPDRYGYTF. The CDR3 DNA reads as TGTGCCAGCAGTCCCCCGGACCGATATGGCTACACCTTC.

The CDR3 region is CGSETLTGVGYTF. In nucleotides, the CDR3 is TGTGGCAGTGAGACCTTGACAGGGGTCGGCTACACCTTC. The V call is TRBV6-1, the J call TRBJ1-2, with 8 bases matching TRBD1. The CDR3 covers 13 residues. Germline-derived CDR1 and CDR2 are MNHNS and SASEGT.

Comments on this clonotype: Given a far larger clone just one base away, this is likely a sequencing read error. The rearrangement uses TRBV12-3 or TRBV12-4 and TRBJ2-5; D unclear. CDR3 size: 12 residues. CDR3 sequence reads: CASSPTGFEKFF. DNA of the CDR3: TGTGCCAGCAGTCCCACTGGCTTTGAGAAGTTCTTC.

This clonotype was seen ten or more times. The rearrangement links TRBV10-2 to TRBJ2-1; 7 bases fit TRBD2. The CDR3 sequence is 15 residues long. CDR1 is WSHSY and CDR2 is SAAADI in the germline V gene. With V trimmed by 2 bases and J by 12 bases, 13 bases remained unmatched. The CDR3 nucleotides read TGCGCCAGCAGTGAGGCTTTAAACACCGGGACTATGCAGTTCTTC. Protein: CASSEALNTGTMQFF.

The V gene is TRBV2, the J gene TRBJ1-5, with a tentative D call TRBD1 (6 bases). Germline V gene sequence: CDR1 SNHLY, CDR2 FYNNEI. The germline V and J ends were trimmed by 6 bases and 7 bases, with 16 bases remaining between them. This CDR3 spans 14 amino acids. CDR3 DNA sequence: TGTGCCAGCAGCGAATACAGGGCGTGGCAGCCCCAGCATTTT. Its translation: CASSEYRAWQPQHF.

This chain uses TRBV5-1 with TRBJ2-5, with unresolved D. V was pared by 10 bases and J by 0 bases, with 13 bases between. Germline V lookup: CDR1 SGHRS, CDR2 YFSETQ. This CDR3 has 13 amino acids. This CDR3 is CAGITEYQETQYF. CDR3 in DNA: TGCGCCGGCATCACTGAATACCAAGAGACCCAGTACTTC. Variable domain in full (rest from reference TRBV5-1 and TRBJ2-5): KAGVTQTPRYLIKTRGQQVTLSCSPISGHRSVSWYQQTPGQGLQFLFEYFSETQRNKGNFPGRFSGRQFSNSRSEMNVSTLELGDSALYLCAGITEYQETQYFGPGTRLLVL.

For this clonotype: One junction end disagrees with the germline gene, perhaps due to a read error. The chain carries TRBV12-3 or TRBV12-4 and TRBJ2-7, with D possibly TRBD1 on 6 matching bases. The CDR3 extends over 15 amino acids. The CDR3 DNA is TGTGGCAGCCCCGTAGACAGGTCCAGCTCCTACGAGCAGTACTTC. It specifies CGSPVDRSSSYEQYF.